This entry describes one TCR beta chain. The antigen is undetermined. This sample was taken from a study of T cell responses to AZD1222 COVID-19 vaccine. Study-wide findings and caveats: Baseline serostatus was positive in only six AZD1222 recipients.

The length of the CDR3 is 14 residues. Looked up from germline, CDR1 is SGHAT and CDR2 is FQNNGV. The ends lost 4 bases at V and 9 bases at J; junction bases unmatched: 3. Sequencing was performed with immunoSEQ multiplex PCR; in TCRdb, only in-frame clones are kept and a portion is missing. The sample contains tens of thousands of clones, 70% to 90% of which appear only once. This chain uses TRBV11-2 with TRBJ2-2, with TRBD2 matching over 12 bases. The sequencing here drew on peripheral blood, taken 28 days after the second AZD1222 dose. This clonotype was sampled from an adult who received the AZD1222 COVID-19 vaccine. CDR3 in amino acids: CASSSSGGDRELFF. DNA of the CDR3: TGTGCCAGCAGCTCTAGCGGGGGGGATCGGGAGCTGTTTTTT.